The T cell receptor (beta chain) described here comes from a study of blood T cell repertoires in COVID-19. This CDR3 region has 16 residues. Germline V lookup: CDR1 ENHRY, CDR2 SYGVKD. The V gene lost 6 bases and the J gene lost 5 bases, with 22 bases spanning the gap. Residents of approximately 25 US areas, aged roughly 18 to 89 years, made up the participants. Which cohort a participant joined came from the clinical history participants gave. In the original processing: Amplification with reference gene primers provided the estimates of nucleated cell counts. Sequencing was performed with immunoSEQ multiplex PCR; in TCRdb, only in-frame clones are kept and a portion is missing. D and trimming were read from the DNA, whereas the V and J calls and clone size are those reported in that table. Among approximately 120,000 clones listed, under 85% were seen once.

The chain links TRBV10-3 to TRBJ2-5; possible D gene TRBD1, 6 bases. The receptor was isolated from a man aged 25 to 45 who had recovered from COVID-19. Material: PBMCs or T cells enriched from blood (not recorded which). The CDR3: CAIRRGSGQPLETQYF. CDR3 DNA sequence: TGTGCCATCAGGAGGGGGTCGGGACAACCTCTCGAGACCCAGTACTTC.